This T cell receptor (beta chain) was sequenced during a study of cytomegalovirus exposure and HLA in healthy donors. PCR involved 60 Vbeta and 13 Jbeta primers. The assay was immunoSEQ multiplex PCR, and TCRdb's table has in-frame clones only and misses some. This sample has about 160,000 clones, with around 76% found just once. The V end was cut by 0 bases, the J end by 3 bases, with 11 bases between. This CDR3 has 16 amino acids. Germline V gene sequence: CDR1 LNHNV, CDR2 YYDKDF (reference sequence). Study-wide results and limits: CMV serostatus stood as the only immune exposure information on hand.

Comment on this clone: Its antigen remains unidentified.

The rearrangement uses TRBV15 and TRBJ1-4, with D possibly being TRBD1 (6 bases). This TCR was sampled from a woman aged 40 to 49 in good health and CMV-seronegative. The source material was PBMCs. CDR3 amino acids: CATSRDRGAANEKLFF. Here the CDR3 DNA reads TGTGCCACCAGCAGAGATCGGGGGGCGGCTAATGAAAAACTGTTTTTT.